Listed here are 29 T cell receptor beta chains from one sample, sequenced in a study of naive and memory T cell subsets. Study-level findings and limits: A few larger clonotypes appeared in naive repertoires, especially CD8, possibly memory cells re-expressing CD45RA.

For these TCRs, the target antigens are not known. An equimolar mix of two oligonucleotides served as the beta constant-region primer for TRBC1 and TRBC2. Nested alpha and beta constant-region primers with the SP2 primer drove four PCR rounds on ligated cDNA. TCRdb ran MiXCR on the UMI-ligation and nested PCR reads and lists one entry per CDR3 protein. This sample yields 98,000 or so distinct CDR3 sequences, of which about 14% are seen a single time; around 2.8% belongs to the top ten. Sequencing was performed on naive CD8+ T cells from blood. The receptors stem from a human donor in good health.

This clonotype showed up just once. A much more abundant neighbour one base away suggests this may be a read error. The rearrangement uses TRBV28 and TRBJ2-3, with D hard to call. The CDR3 runs 15 residues. Germline V gene data show CDR1 as MDHEN and CDR2 as SYDVKM. The ends were cut back, 7 bases at V and 4 bases at J, with 18 bases in the middle. The CDR3, as DNA: TGTGCCAGCATTTTGACGGAAGGATATGCAGATACGCAGTATTTT. This translates into CASILTEGYADTQYF. Complete variable domain (other parts from reference TRBV28 and TRBJ2-3): DVKVTQSSRYLVKRTGEKVFLECVQDMDHENMFWYRQDPGLGLRLIYFSYDVKMKEKGDIPEGYSVSREKKERFSLILESASTNQTSMYLCASILTEGYADTQYFGPGTRLTVL.

This clonotype was recorded at least ten times. V and J are TRBV6-1 and TRBJ1-3, with a tentative D call TRBD1 (5 bases). The germline gives CDR1 MNHNS, CDR2 SASEGT. V lost 3 bases and J lost 8, with 8 bases in between. CDR3 length equals 12 residues. DNA for the CDR3: TGTGCCAGCAGTGAGGGGGTGGACACCATATATTTT. Its protein product is CASSEGVDTIYF.

This clonotype was recorded many times. The chain has TRBV9 and TRBJ2-1; D is possibly TRBD2 (7 bases). The V end lost 0 bases, the J end lost 7 bases, and 11 bases lay between the germline ends. This CDR3 has 14 residues. Germline lookup yields CDR1 SGDLS and CDR2 YYNGEE. CDR3 bases: TGTGCCAGCAGCGTAGAGGGAGGGGGGAATGAGCAGTTCTTC. Protein sequence: CASSVEGGGNEQFF.

The sample holds a few counts of this clonotype. The chain employs TRBV7-6 and TRBJ2-1; the match to TRBD2 covers 8 bases. J lost 0 bases, V lost 5 bases, and 15 bases had no gene match. CDR1 is SGHVS, CDR2 FNYEAQ, per germline. This CDR3 spans 19 amino acids. CDR3 amino acids: CASSPLAAGGPSSYNEQFF. The CDR3 nucleotides are TGTGCCAGCAGCCCCCTGGCGGCGGGGGGCCCGAGCTCCTACAATGAGCAGTTCTTC. The variable domain in full, completed from reference TRBV7-6 and TRBJ2-1, reads GAGVSQSPRYKVTKRGQDVALRCDPISGHVSLYWYRQALGQGPEFLTYFNYEAQQDKSGLPNDRFSAERPEGSISTLTIQRTEQRDSAMYRCASSPLAAGGPSSYNEQFFGPGTRLTVL.

In its sample, this clonotype was seen many times. This chain links TRBV12-3 or TRBV12-4 with TRBJ1-1; D is unresolved. The CDR3 is made up of 15 amino acids. V was cut by 1 base and J by 5 bases, with 14 bases left in between. CDR3 bases: TGTGCCAGCAGTTTAGGGGCGGCGGCGGGGACTGAAGCTTTCTTT. Encoded protein: CASSLGAAAGTEAFF.

With regard to this clonotype: A read error may be the cause here, since a much bigger clone is one base away. The CDR3 bases are TGTGCCAGCAGCCCTCCGAGGGAGACCCAGTACTTC. This translates into CASSPPRETQYF. V and J are TRBV7-9 and TRBJ2-5; no definite D call. The V end lost 5 bases, the J end lost 5 bases, and 9 bases lay between the germline ends. CDR1 is SEHNR, CDR2 FQNEAQ, per germline (reference sequence). There are 12 residues in the CDR3.

In this sample, this clonotype turned up many times. The V and J genes are TRBV12-3 or TRBV12-4 and TRBJ2-7, with D possibly being TRBD2 (6 bases). V lost 3 bases and J 5 bases, leaving 11 bases between the germline ends. The CDR3 is 13 amino acids. The CDR3 bases are TGTGCCAGCAGTTTCGGTCGGGGGAACGAGCAGTACTTC. Encoded protein: CASSFGRGNEQYF.

In this sample, this clonotype turned up a few times. V and J are TRBV15 and TRBJ2-7; D remains ambiguous. The germline V gene has CDR1 LNHNV and CDR2 YYDKDF (reference sequence). CDR3 length equals 16 residues. Trimming shortened V by 1 base and J by 2 bases, and 15 bases separated the two germline ends. The CDR3: CATSRVGLESTYEQYF. In nucleotides, the CDR3 is TGTGCCACCAGCAGAGTAGGTTTGGAAAGCACCTACGAGCAGTACTTC. The full variable domain, in which reference TRBV15 and TRBJ2-7 provide the parts outside the CDR3, is DAMVIQNPRYQVTQFGKPVTLSCSQTLNHNVMYWYQQKSSQAPKLLFHYYDKDFNNEADTPDNFQSRRPNTSFCFLDIRSPGLGDTAMYLCATSRVGLESTYEQYFGPGTRLTVT.

This clonotype has more than one count but fewer than ten. The genes are TRBV7-9 and TRBJ2-1; 7 bases match TRBD1. Germline trimming cut 5 bases from V and 4 bases from J; bases unmatched to any gene: 11. The CDR3 sequence is 16 residues long. Germline V gene lookup returns CDR1 SEHNR and CDR2 FQNEAQ (reference sequence). The CDR3 region is CASSARDSLSYNEQFF. DNA of the CDR3: TGTGCCAGCAGCGCCCGGGACAGCCTATCTTACAATGAGCAGTTCTTC.

This clonotype has ten or more counts. CDR3 protein: CASRSGSDFSGANVLTF. In DNA, the CDR3 is TGTGCCAGCAGATCCGGGTCCGATTTCTCTGGGGCCAACGTCCTGACTTTC. J is TRBJ2-6 and V is TRBV12-3 or TRBV12-4; D is undetermined. The V and J ends lost 6 bases and 0 bases respectively, with 15 bases between them. The CDR3 consists of 17 residues.

This clonotype was counted a few times. V gene TRBV10-3 combines with J gene TRBJ2-1; D gene uncertain. There are 14 residues in the CDR3. Trimming removed 3 bases at V and 2 bases at J, with 8 bases between. CDR1 is ENHRY and CDR2 is SYGVKD in the germline V gene. Here the CDR3 DNA reads TGTGCCATCAGTGAATCCGGTCCCTACAATGAGCAGTTCTTC. It specifies CAISESGPYNEQFF.

The chain has TRBV12-3 or TRBV12-4 and TRBJ2-6; 7 bases line up with TRBD1. Trimming at V came to 5 bases and at J to 2 bases, leaving 6 bases not matched to a gene. The CDR3 is 16 amino acids. CDR3 nucleotide sequence: TGTGCCAGCAGTCGGTCTACAGGGGCTGGGGCCAACGTCCTGACTTTC. This translates into CASSRSTGAGANVLTF.

This clonotype was found many times. The chain recombines TRBV6-6 with TRBJ2-1; D possibly corresponds to TRBD2 (5 bases). CDR3 length: 15 residues. CDR1 and CDR2 from the germline V gene are MNHNY and SVGAGI (reference sequence). V dropped 6 bases and J dropped 6 bases, with 18 bases sitting between them. As DNA, the CDR3 is TGTGCCAGCAGCACGGGGTTCGCTACTTTCAATGAGCAGTTCTTC. Its translation: CASSTGFATFNEQFF.

The chain uses TRBV12-3 or TRBV12-4 and TRBJ1-5; D ambiguous. This CDR3 spans 14 amino acids. V was clipped by 1 base and J by 3 bases, with 7 bases between them. The CDR3 region has the DNA TGTGCCAGCAGTTTAGGGGATTTCAATCAGCCCCAGCATTTT. Translation: CASSLGDFNQPQHF.

The V call is TRBV27, the J call TRBJ2-1, with 10 bases that match TRBD2. Germline CDR1 MNHEY, CDR2 SMNVEV (reference sequence). The CDR3 contains 14 residues. The trim removed 8 bases at V and 4 bases at J, leaving 5 bases unmatched. Here the CDR3 reads CASRSSGRYNEQFF. The CDR3 DNA is TGTGCCAGCCGGTCTAGCGGGAGATACAATGAGCAGTTCTTC.

This clonotype was observed a few times. The chain employs TRBV9 and TRBJ2-1; TRBD1 aligns across 8 bases. Germline V CDR1 and CDR2: SGDLS, YYNGEE. The CDR3 runs 15 residues. V shed 2 bases and J 2 bases; nucleotides not matched to a gene: 3. CDR3 in amino acids: CASSVDRGAYNEQFF. As DNA, the CDR3 is TGTGCCAGCAGCGTCGACAGGGGCGCCTACAATGAGCAGTTCTTC. Full variable domain (rest looked up from reference TRBV9 and TRBJ2-1): DSGVTQTPKHLITATGQRVTLRCSPRSGDLSVYWYQQSLDQGLQFLIQYYNGEERAKGNILERFSAQQFPDLHSELNLSSLELGDSALYFCASSVDRGAYNEQFFGPGTRLTVL.

In this sample, this clonotype turned up a few times. The rearrangement uses TRBV29-1 and TRBJ1-2; tentative D call: TRBD1 (5 bases). CDR1 and CDR2 (germline): SQVTM, ANQGSEA. This CDR3 region has 13 residues. V was trimmed by 0 bases and J by 7 bases, leaving 12 bases between them. This CDR3 reads CSVEDRAVFGYTF. The CDR3, as DNA: TGCAGCGTTGAAGACAGGGCGGTGTTTGGCTACACCTTC.

In this sample, this clonotype turned up many times. The CDR3 sequence is CASSRDIHEQYF. In nucleotides, the CDR3 is TGTGCCAGCAGTCGGGACATCCACGAGCAGTACTTC. This chain connects TRBV28 to TRBJ2-7; D may be TRBD1 (6 bases). The V end lost 5 bases, the J end lost 5 bases, and 10 bases lay between the germline ends. The CDR3 runs 12 residues. Germline V gene lookup returns CDR1 MDHEN and CDR2 SYDVKM.

This clonotype was observed a few times. The gene calls are TRBV3-1 and TRBJ2-2; D is possibly TRBD2 (5 bases). The CDR3 extends over 14 amino acids. CDR1 LGHDT and CDR2 YNNKEL come from the germline V gene (reference sequence). Trimming pared 3 bases from V and 4 bases from J, leaving 9 bases between. The CDR3 reads CASSQSGFTGELFF. In nucleotides, the CDR3 is TGTGCCAGCAGCCAGTCGGGGTTCACCGGGGAGCTGTTTTTT.

In this sample, this clonotype turned up many times. V usage is TRBV7-3 and J usage is TRBJ2-1; D is perhaps TRBD2 (6 bases). The CDR3 spans 12 residues. V lost 2 bases and J lost 10, with 9 bases in between. Germline CDR1 SGHTA, CDR2 FQGTGA. Here the CDR3 DNA reads TGTGCCAGCAGCTTACCGGGAGTGGAGCAGTTCTTC. Its protein is CASSLPGVEQFF.

This clonotype was seen more than once but under ten times. CDR3 coding DNA: TGCGCCAGCAGCTGGGTAGAGGGGATGAACACTGAAGCTTTCTTT. It yields the protein CASSWVEGMNTEAFF. V usage is TRBV5-1 and J usage is TRBJ1-1; the D gene is possibly TRBD1 (5 bases). Trimming removed 3 bases at V and 0 bases at J, with 12 bases between. Germline loops: CDR1 SGHRS, CDR2 YFSETQ. This CDR3 is 15 amino acids long.

This clonotype has only a few counts. The chain couples TRBV4-3 to TRBJ2-5; TRBD1 matches at 12 bases. J was trimmed by 2 bases and V by 0 bases; bases with no gene match: 7. The CDR3 has 18 residues. Germline V gene lookup returns CDR1 LGHNA and CDR2 YSLEER. The CDR3, as DNA: TGCGCCAGCAGCCAAGATTGGGACAGGGGGCTTTTACAAGAGACCCAGTACTTC. This codes for CASSQDWDRGLLQETQYF.

CDR3 sequence (DNA): TGTGCCAGCAGTGAATCTAAGTTGGTTCGGGAGAGAGGCTACACCTTC. It is translated as CASSESKLVRERGYTF. The V gene is TRBV2, the J gene TRBJ1-2, with no clear D. From germline, CDR1 is SNHLY and CDR2 FYNNEI. The CDR3 sequence is 16 residues long. Trimming removed 2 bases at V and 8 bases at J, with 21 bases between.

This rearrangement joins TRBV4-3 to TRBJ2-5, with 8 bases aligning to TRBD2. In germline, CDR1 is LGHNA, CDR2 YSLEER. This CDR3 region has 17 residues. Unmatched junction bases numbered 8, after V lost 0 bases and J lost 2 bases. CDR3 sequence: CASSQDRREAPQETQYF. In DNA form, the CDR3 reads TGCGCCAGCAGCCAAGATCGGCGGGAGGCCCCACAAGAGACCCAGTACTTC.

The chain carries TRBV7-8 and TRBJ2-1; 12 nucleotides align to TRBD2. The CDR3 has 17 amino acids. J gave up 4 bases and V 2 bases, and 6 bases lay outside the gene matches. Germline V lookup: CDR1 SGHVS, CDR2 FQNEAQ. This chain's CDR3 is CASSLFGLAGLYNEQFF. In DNA, the CDR3 is TGTGCCAGCAGCTTATTCGGACTAGCGGGGTTATACAATGAGCAGTTCTTC. The whole variable domain, remainder taken from reference TRBV7-8 and TRBJ2-1, is GAGVSQSPRYKVAKRGQDVALRCDPISGHVSLFWYQQALGQGPEFLTYFQNEAQLDKSGLPSDRFFAERPEGSVSTLKIQRTQQEDSAVYLCASSLFGLAGLYNEQFFGPGTRLTVL.

This clonotype appeared a few times. V and J are TRBV3-1 and TRBJ1-1, with D unclear. Trimming removed 5 bases at V and 1 base at J, with 8 bases between. The CDR3 length is 13 residues. CDR1 and CDR2 from the germline V gene are LGHDT and YNNKEL (reference sequence). The CDR3 nucleotides read TGTGCCAGCAGCACAGACGGGAACACTGAAGCTTTCTTT. It codes for CASSTDGNTEAFF.

This clonotype appeared a few times. The chain uses TRBV20-1 and TRBJ2-5, with D uncertain. The germline V gene has CDR1 DFQATT and CDR2 SNEGSKA (reference sequence). With 1 base removed from V and 7 bases from J, the gap between germline ends came to 13 bases. This CDR3 comprises 13 residues. CDR3 sequence: CSARVGLSGTQYF. The CDR3 DNA sequence: TGCAGTGCTAGAGTAGGGCTTTCGGGGACCCAGTACTTC.

In this sample, this clonotype turned up many times. The chain employs TRBV12-3 or TRBV12-4 and TRBJ2-7; the match to TRBD1 covers 8 bases. The CDR3 sequence is 15 residues long. The V and J ends lost 3 bases and 2 bases, in that order; junction bases with no gene match: 6. The CDR3 coding sequence is TGTGCCAGCAGTTTTTCCGGGACAGGTGCCTACGAGCAGTACTTC. It translates to CASSFSGTGAYEQYF.

This clonotype has at least ten counts. V gene TRBV28 combines with J gene TRBJ2-7; D possibly corresponds to TRBD2 (5 bases). Trimming pared 5 bases from V and 9 bases from J, leaving 23 bases between. This CDR3 region has 15 residues. Germline-derived CDR1 and CDR2 are MDHEN and SYDVKM. The CDR3 nucleotides read TGTGCCAGCAGTCGCACTGCACGGACCTCTCGGGGGCAGTACTTC. This codes for CASSRTARTSRGQYF.